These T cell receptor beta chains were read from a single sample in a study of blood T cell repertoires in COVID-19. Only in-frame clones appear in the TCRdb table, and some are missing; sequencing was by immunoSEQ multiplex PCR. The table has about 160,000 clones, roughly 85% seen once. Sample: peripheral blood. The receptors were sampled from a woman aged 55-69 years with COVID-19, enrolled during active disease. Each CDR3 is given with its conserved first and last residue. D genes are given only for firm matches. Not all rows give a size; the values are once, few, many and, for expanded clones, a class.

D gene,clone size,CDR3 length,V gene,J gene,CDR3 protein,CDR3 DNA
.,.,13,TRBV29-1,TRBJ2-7,CSAAGRNRGEQYF,TGCAGCGCGGCCGGCAGGAACCGGGGCGAGCAGTACTTC
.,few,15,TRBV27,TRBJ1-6,CASSLEGSYNSPLHF,TGTGCCAGCAGTTTGGAGGGTTCCTATAATTCACCCCTCCACTTT
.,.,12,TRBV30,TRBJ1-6,CARGQNNSPLHF,TGTGCACGCGGACAGAATAATTCACCCCTCCACTTT
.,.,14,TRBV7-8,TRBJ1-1,CASSSVSSDTEAFF,TGTGCCAGCAGCTCCGTTTCGTCAGACACTGAAGCTTTCTTT
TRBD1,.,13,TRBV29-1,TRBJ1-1,CSVSGQGKTEAFF,TGCAGCGTTTCAGGACAGGGAAAGACTGAAGCTTTCTTT
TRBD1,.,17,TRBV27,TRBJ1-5,CASSLGDRVNSNQPQHF,TGTGCCAGCAGTTTAGGGGACAGGGTTAATAGCAATCAGCCCCAGCATTTT
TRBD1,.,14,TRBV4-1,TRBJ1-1,CASSHHRGNTEAFF,TGCGCCAGCAGCCACCACAGGGGGAACACTGAAGCTTTCTTT
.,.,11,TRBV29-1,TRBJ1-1,CSAYSNTEAFF,TGCAGCGCGTACAGCAACACTGAAGCTTTCTTT
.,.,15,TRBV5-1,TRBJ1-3,CASSLVPGVGNTIYF,TGCGCCAGCAGCTTGGTTCCAGGGGTAGGAAACACCATATATTTT
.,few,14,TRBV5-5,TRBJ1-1,CASTLGQGFTEAFF,TGTGCCAGCACCTTGGGGCAGGGGTTCACTGAAGCTTTCTTT
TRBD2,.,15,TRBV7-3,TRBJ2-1,CASSPRTSGYNEQFF,TGTGCCAGCAGCCCGCGGACTAGCGGTTACAATGAGCAGTTCTTC
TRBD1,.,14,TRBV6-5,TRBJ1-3,CASSLDRAGNTIYF,TGTGCCAGCAGTCTTGACAGGGCTGGAAACACCATATATTTT
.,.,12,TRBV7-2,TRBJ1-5,CASSLYGESQHF,TGTGCCAGCAGCTTATATGGAGAGTCCCAGCATTTT
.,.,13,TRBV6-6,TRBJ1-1,CASSSGQNTEAFF,TGTGCCAGCTCCTCGGGACAGAACACTGAAGCTTTCTTT
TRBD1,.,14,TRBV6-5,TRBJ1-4,CASSRDRGGEKLFF,TGTGCCAGCAGTCGAGACAGGGGAGGGGAAAAACTGTTTTTT
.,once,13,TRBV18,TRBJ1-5,CASSLQGLQPQHF,TGTGCCAGCTCACTGCAGGGGTTACAGCCCCAGCATTTT
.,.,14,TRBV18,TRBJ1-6,CASSPGRLNSPLHF,TGTGCCAGCTCACCAGGGAGGCTGAATTCACCCCTCCACTTT
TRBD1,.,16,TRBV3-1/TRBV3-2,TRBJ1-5,CASSYGTAYSNQPQHF,TGTGCCAGCAGCTATGGGACAGCCTATAGCAATCAGCCCCAGCATTTT
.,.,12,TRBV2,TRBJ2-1,CASSSGYNEQFF,TGTGCCAGCAGTTCAGGGTACAATGAGCAGTTCTTC
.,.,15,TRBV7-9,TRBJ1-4,CASSLEGGKGEKLFF,TGTGCCAGCAGCTTAGAGGGGGGGAAAGGAGAAAAACTGTTTTTT
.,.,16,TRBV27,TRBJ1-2,CASSLFRPQGADGYTF,TGTGCCAGCAGTTTATTCCGCCCCCAGGGCGCGGATGGCTACACCTTC
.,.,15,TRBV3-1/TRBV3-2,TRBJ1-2,CASSQDPGTRYGYTF,TGTGCCAGCAGCCAAGATCCCGGGACAAGGTATGGCTACACCTTC
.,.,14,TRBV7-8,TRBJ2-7,CASSSLAWAAEQYF,TGTGCCAGCAGCTCCCTCGCTTGGGCTGCCGAGCAGTACTTC
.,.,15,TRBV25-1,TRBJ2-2,CASRGWKGETGELFF,TGTGCCAGCAGAGGATGGAAGGGGGAAACCGGGGAGCTGTTTTTT
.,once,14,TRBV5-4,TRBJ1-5,CASSLGGGVQPQHF,TGTGCCAGCAGCTTGGGGGGGGGCGTTCAGCCCCAGCATTTT
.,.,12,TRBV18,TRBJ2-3,CASSTGTDTQYF,TGTGCCAGCTCAACGGGCACAGATACGCAGTATTTT
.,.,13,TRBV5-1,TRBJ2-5,CASSSLGRETQYF,TGCGCCAGCAGTTCATTGGGCCGGGAGACCCAGTACTTC
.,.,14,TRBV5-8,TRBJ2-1,CASSLAGSYNEQFF,TGTGCCAGCAGCTTAGCAGGGTCCTACAATGAGCAGTTCTTC